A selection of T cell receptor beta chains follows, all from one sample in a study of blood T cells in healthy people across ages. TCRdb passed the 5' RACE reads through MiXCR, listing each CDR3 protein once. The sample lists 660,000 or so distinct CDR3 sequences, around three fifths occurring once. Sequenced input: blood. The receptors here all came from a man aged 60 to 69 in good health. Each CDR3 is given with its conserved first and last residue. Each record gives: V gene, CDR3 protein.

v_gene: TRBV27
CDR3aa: CASSLSGTGVATQYF

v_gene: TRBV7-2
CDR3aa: CASSFAGGPGGEQFF

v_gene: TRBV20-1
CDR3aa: CSAGTGALPSGANVLTF

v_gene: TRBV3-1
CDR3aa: CASSLTGRNTGELFF

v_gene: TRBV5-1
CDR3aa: CASSPRRQGQPNGYTF

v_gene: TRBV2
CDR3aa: CASSIRTGGAGDTGELFF

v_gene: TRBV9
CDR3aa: CASSVNRGRETQYF

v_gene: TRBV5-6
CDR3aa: CASSRGSGANVLTF

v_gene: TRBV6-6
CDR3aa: CASNPTGDGYTF

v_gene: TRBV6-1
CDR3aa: CASSETGTSYNEQFF

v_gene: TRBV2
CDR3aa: CASTEWNSQYF

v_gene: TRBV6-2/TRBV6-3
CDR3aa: CASRGTATEKLFF

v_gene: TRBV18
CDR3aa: CASSPPGWTGNSPLHF

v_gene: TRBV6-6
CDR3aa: CASSYGQISGNTIYF

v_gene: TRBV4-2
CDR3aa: CASSQDRDSGGATDTQYF

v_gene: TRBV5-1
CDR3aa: CASNLLRPSTDTQYF

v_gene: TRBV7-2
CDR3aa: CASSPNTWTGSGNEQFF

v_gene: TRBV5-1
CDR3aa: CASRDGGTYTEAFF

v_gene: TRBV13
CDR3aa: CASSFTGINSPLHF

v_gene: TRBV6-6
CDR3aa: CATGQASEQYF

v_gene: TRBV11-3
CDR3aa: CASSPGGLQETQYF

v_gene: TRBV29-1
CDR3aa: CSVEDRYEQYF

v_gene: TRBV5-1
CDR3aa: CASSEGRVQYF

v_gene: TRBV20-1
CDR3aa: CSARTQGTNEKLFF

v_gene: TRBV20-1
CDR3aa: CSASPPRVGANVLTF

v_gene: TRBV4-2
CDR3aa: CASKRQGTQETQYF

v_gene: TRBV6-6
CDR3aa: CASTRGGNEQYF

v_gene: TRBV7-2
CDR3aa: CASSLADRGFAEAFF

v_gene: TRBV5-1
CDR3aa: CASSLGEGPGGYGYTF

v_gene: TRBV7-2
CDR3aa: CASSLARAWGGELFF

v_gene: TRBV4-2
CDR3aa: CASSQDRGRFNEQFF

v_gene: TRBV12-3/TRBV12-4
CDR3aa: CASSSGTSGGWETQYF

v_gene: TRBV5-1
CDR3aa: CASSLAQSTGTQYF

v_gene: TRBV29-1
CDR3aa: CSASPGKNTEAFF

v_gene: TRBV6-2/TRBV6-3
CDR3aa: CASSPTVTNTEAFF

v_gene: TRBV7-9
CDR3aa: CASNPGGAVETQYF

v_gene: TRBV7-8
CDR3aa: CASSNLTGYQPQHF

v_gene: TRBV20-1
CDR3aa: CSAVRQIWGGYTF

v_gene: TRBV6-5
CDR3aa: CASSYDRASEQYF

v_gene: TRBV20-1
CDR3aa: CSATGGAGTDTQYF

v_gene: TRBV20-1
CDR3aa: CSARRDSHNEQFF

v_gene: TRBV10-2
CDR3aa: CASSESGNNSPLHF

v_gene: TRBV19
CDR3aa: CASSSPRDRQETQYF

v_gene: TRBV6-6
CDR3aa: CASSYARTGGIETQYF

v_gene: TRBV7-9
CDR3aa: CASSFGQGGNEQYF

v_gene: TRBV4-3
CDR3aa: CASSQDDSGANVLTF

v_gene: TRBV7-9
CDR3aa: CASSLEGGTGANVLTF

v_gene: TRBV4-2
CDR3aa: CASSQAGVGQEVTQYF

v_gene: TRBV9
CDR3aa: CASSSSAGRLTDTQYF

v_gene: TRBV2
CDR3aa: CASSRDIGEKLFF

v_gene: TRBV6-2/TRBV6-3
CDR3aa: CASSFPETQYF

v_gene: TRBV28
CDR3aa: CAGAGDDGTDTQYF

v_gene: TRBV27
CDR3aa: CASTDLRGVNDYGYTF

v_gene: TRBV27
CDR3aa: CASSLASGGAVFYEQFF

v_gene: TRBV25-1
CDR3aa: CASRASGGAPPEQFF

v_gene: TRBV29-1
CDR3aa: CSVELNSGAGELFF

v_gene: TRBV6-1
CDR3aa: CASRAPGHPYEQYF

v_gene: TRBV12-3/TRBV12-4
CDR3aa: CASSLGGVSNQPQHF

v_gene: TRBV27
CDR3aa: CASSTKGGAFF